This T cell receptor (beta chain) was obtained from a study of cytomegalovirus exposure and HLA in healthy donors. General study points: Later analysis demonstrated an association between a missense DCLRE1C variant and TCR beta V- and J-gene trimming.

V was pared by 5 bases and J by 4 bases, with 9 bases between. The CDR3 contains 13 residues. The germline CDR1 and CDR2 sequences are LNHDA and SQIVND (reference sequence). This clone was seen many times. Its antigen is currently unknown. PCR used 60 Vbeta primers and 13 Jbeta primers. Profiled with immunoSEQ multiplex PCR; TCRdb holds only in-frame clones, not every one. The repertoire holds 65,000 to 70,000 clones, roughly 75% seen once, with about 8% in the top ten. This TCR was sampled from a young woman in good health and CMV-seropositive. The V call is TRBV19, the J call TRBJ2-1, with a weak D call TRBD2 (6 bases). The source material was PBMCs. DNA for the CDR3: TGTGCCAGTAGTGTGGGACTGTACAATGAGCAGTTCTTC. This sequence encodes CASSVGLYNEQFF.